These 23 T cell receptor beta chains were all obtained from the same sample, sequenced in a study of T cells after somatic rescue of genetic block. TCRdb's table, derived via immunoSEQ multiplex PCR, lists solely in-frame clones and lacks some. The sample records 68,000 or so clones, under 95% being singletons. The source material was peripheral blood mononuclear cells (PBMCs). Receptor source: a man between 40 and 49 years old.

V and J are TRBV19 and TRBJ2-5; D perhaps matches TRBD2 (6 bases). V was pared by 8 bases and J by 3 bases, with 13 bases between. CDR1 is LNHDA and CDR2 is SQIVND in the germline V gene (reference sequence). This CDR3 comprises 13 residues. CDR3 coding DNA: TGTGCCAGTCGTAGCGGACCTGAAGAGACCCAGTACTTC. Its protein is CASRSGPEETQYF.

The chain employs TRBV5-1 and TRBJ2-2; 11 nucleotides align to TRBD2. This CDR3 is built from 18 residues. The germline V gene encodes CDR1 SGHRS and CDR2 YFSETQ. Trimming removed 2 bases from V and 2 bases from J; junction bases left unmatched: 8. CDR3: CASSFLNRLAGNTGELFF. The CDR3 DNA is TGCGCCAGCAGCTTTCTTAATCGACTAGCGGGAAACACCGGGGAGCTGTTTTTT.

CDR3 sequence reads: CASSDAGGRDQETQYF. DNA of the CDR3: TGTGCCAGCAGTGACGCGGGGGGGAGAGACCAAGAGACCCAGTACTTC. The chain uses TRBV6-1 and TRBJ2-5; 9 bases fit TRBD2. The CDR3 length is 16 residues. Losses at the gene ends were 3 bases for V and 0 bases for J; bases not matched to a gene: 5. Germline loops: CDR1 MNHNS, CDR2 SASEGT.

This clone was observed a few times. This rearrangement joins TRBV30 to TRBJ1-5; tentative D call: TRBD1 (5 bases). V lost 5 bases and J 3 bases, leaving 8 bases between the germline ends. Germline V gives CDR1 GTSNPN, CDR2 SVGIG (reference sequence). The CDR3 is made up of 12 amino acids. CDR3 in DNA: TGTGCCTGGTCAGGGTACAATCAGCCCCAGCATTTT. Residues: CAWSGYNQPQHF.

This rearrangement joins TRBV19 to TRBJ1-2; possible D gene TRBD1, 5 bases. CDR3 length: 14 residues. V was pared by 6 bases and J by 0 bases, with 11 bases between. CDR1 LNHDA and CDR2 SQIVND come from the germline V gene (reference sequence). The CDR3 loop is CASSMTEANYGYTF. In nucleotides, the CDR3 is TGTGCCAGTAGCATGACAGAAGCTAACTATGGCTACACCTTC.

The genes are TRBV7-2 and TRBJ2-7; 7 bases match TRBD2. V shed 2 bases and J 0 bases; nucleotides not matched to a gene: 16. The CDR3 has 19 residues. CDR1 SGHTA and CDR2 FQGNSA come from the germline V gene. The CDR3 here is CASSLRGLRAELPSYEQYF. In DNA, the CDR3 is TGTGCCAGCAGCTTAAGGGGACTAAGGGCGGAACTTCCCTCCTACGAGCAGTACTTC. Full variable domain (rest looked up from reference TRBV7-2 and TRBJ2-7): GAGVSQSPSNKVTEKGKDVELRCDPISGHTALYWYRQSLGQGLEFLIYFQGNSAPDKSGLPSDRFSAERTGGSVSTLTIQRTQQEDSAVYLCASSLRGLRAELPSYEQYFGPGTRLTVT.

The CDR3 spells CASSLTRLAGGYNEQFF. DNA of the CDR3: TGTGCCAGCAGCTTAACCCGTCTAGCGGGGGGATACAATGAGCAGTTCTTC. The chain recombines TRBV5-4 with TRBJ2-1; 11 bases are shared with TRBD2. CDR1 and CDR2 (germline): SGHNT, YYREEE (reference sequence). The CDR3 loop spans 17 amino acids. The ends lost 2 bases at V and 4 bases at J; junction bases unmatched: 8.

The chain couples TRBV4-1 to TRBJ1-2; 8 bases fit TRBD1. The CDR3 covers 15 residues. Germline V gene sequence: CDR1 MGHRA, CDR2 YSYEKL. V gave up 0 bases and J gave up 8 bases; unmatched junction bases: 8. The CDR3, as DNA: TGCGCCAGCAGCCAAGAGAGGGCAGGGGGCTTCGGCTACACCTTC. This translates into CASSQERAGGFGYTF.

CDR3: CASSYSGQHSPLHF. The DNA of the CDR3 is TGTGCCAGCAGTTACTCGGGCCAGCATTCACCCCTCCACTTT. V and J are TRBV6-5 and TRBJ1-6, with D unclear. V gave up 0 bases and J gave up 8 bases, with 8 bases separating them. This CDR3 is 14 amino acids long. The germline V gene has CDR1 MNHEY and CDR2 SVGAGI.

The rearrangement uses TRBV4-1 and TRBJ2-5; perhaps D is TRBD1 or TRBD2 (5 bases each). The end of the DNA aligns better with TRBJ2-7, so the J call may be wrong. The CDR3 contains 14 residues. Germline V gene data show CDR1 as MGHRA and CDR2 as YSYEKL. The chain's CDR3 is CASSQDGGSYEQYF. CDR3 sequence (DNA): TGCGCCAGCAGCCAAGATGGGGGAAGCTACGAGCAGTACTTC.

A single count supports this clone. The chain uses TRBV7-6 and TRBJ2-7; TRBD1 aligns across 10 bases. Germline CDR1 reads SGHVS; CDR2 reads FNYEAQ. V was pared by 4 bases and J by 6 bases, with 3 bases of the junction left unmatched. The CDR3 spans 13 residues. This chain's CDR3 is CASSWRTGGEQYF. In DNA form, the CDR3 reads TGTGCCAGCAGCTGGAGGACAGGGGGCGAGCAGTACTTC.

This chain connects TRBV6-5 to TRBJ2-7; 11 bases line up with TRBD1. With V trimmed by 4 bases and J by 3 bases, 8 bases remained unmatched. Per the germline V gene, CDR1 is MNHEY and CDR2 is SVGAGI. The length of the CDR3 is 16 residues. CDR3 DNA sequence: TGTGCCAGCAGTTTCTCGGGACAGGGGGGGCACTACGAGCAGTACTTC. Translating gives CASSFSGQGGHYEQYF.

The chain uses TRBV28 and TRBJ2-7; D possibly corresponds to TRBD2 (5 bases). Trimming took off 5 bases at V and 4 bases at J, with 15 bases between the two ends. Germline lookup yields CDR1 MDHEN and CDR2 SYDVKM. The CDR3 length is 14 residues. As DNA, the CDR3 is TGTGCCAGCAGTCGGGGATACTCACGGTACGAGCAGTACTTC. This gives the protein CASSRGYSRYEQYF.

The chain carries TRBV6-5 and TRBJ2-1, with a possible D match to TRBD2 (5 bases). The CDR3 totals 14 residues. Trimming pared 2 bases from V and 3 bases from J, leaving 8 bases between. Per germline, CDR1 MNHEY and CDR2 SVGAGI. The CDR3 DNA reads TGTGCCAGCAGTTACCGGGAAGGCTACAATGAGCAGTTCTTC. Translating it yields CASSYREGYNEQFF.

The chain couples TRBV10-1 to TRBJ2-7; 7 bases are a match to TRBD2. The CDR3 sequence is 15 residues long. V was pared by 5 bases and J by 1 base, with 8 bases of the junction left unmatched. From germline, CDR1 is WNHNN and CDR2 SYGVQD (reference sequence). CDR3 loop: CASSPGTTLSYEQYF. CDR3 DNA sequence: TGCGCCAGCAGTCCAGGGACTACCTTATCCTACGAGCAGTACTTC.

CDR3 sequence (DNA): TGCGCCAGCAGCCGGGTCCGCCAAGAGACCCAGTACTTC. Amino acids: CASSRVRQETQYF. The V and J genes are TRBV5-1 and TRBJ2-5; D is ambiguous. The V gene's germline CDR1 is SGHRS and CDR2 YFSETQ. The CDR3 is 13 amino acids. Deletions cut 4 bases from V and 1 base from J, with 8 bases between. Looking up the rest from reference TRBV5-1 and TRBJ2-5 gives the full variable domain: KAGVTQTPRYLIKTRGQQVTLSCSPISGHRSVSWYQQTPGQGLQFLFEYFSETQRNKGNFPGRFSGRQFSNSRSEMNVSTLELGDSALYLCASSRVRQETQYFGPGTRLLVL.

This chain uses TRBV5-1 with TRBJ1-2, with D possibly TRBD1 on 6 matching bases. The CDR3 spans 14 residues. Trimming pared 0 bases from V and 4 bases from J, leaving 10 bases between. Germline V gene sequence: CDR1 SGHRS, CDR2 YFSETQ. CDR3 DNA sequence: TGCGCCAGCAGCTTGGACGGACAGTCCTATGGCTACACCTTC. It yields the protein CASSLDGQSYGYTF.

The V and J genes are TRBV7-2 and TRBJ2-7; D uncertain. CDR1 SGHTA and CDR2 FQGNSA come from the germline V gene. The V and J ends lost 1 base and 6 bases respectively, with 10 bases between them. CDR3 length: 13 amino acids. CDR3 nucleotides: TGTGCCAGCAGCTTAGAATCGCACGGCGAGCAGTACTTC. The encoded protein is CASSLESHGEQYF. Using reference TRBV7-2 and TRBJ2-7 for the parts outside the CDR3, the full variable domain is GAGVSQSPSNKVTEKGKDVELRCDPISGHTALYWYRQSLGQGLEFLIYFQGNSAPDKSGLPSDRFSAERTGGSVSTLTIQRTQQEDSAVYLCASSLESHGEQYFGPGTRLTVT.

This chain connects TRBV14 to TRBJ2-3, with no clear D. Germline V lookup: CDR1 SGHDN, CDR2 FVKESK. This CDR3 has 13 amino acids. Trimming removed 1 base at V and 2 bases at J, with 4 bases between. The CDR3 sequence is CASSQVNTDTQYF. CDR3 nucleotides: TGTGCCAGCAGCCAAGTCAACACAGATACGCAGTATTTT.

The CDR3 DNA is TGTGCCATCGGGGCGGGGAATGAGCAGTTCTTC. Encoded protein: CAIGAGNEQFF. The rearrangement links TRBV10-3 to TRBJ2-1, with TRBD2 as a possible D gene (6 bases). V was pared by 8 bases and J by 7 bases, with 9 bases between. The CDR3 runs 11 residues. Germline CDR1 reads ENHRY; CDR2 reads SYGVKD.

The chain uses TRBV4-1 and TRBJ2-3, with D perhaps TRBD2 (5 bases). Trimming removed 6 bases from V and 2 bases from J, with 6 bases in between. The CDR3 consists of 12 residues. The germline gives CDR1 MGHRA, CDR2 YSYEKL. CDR3 residues: CASRADTDTQYF. CDR3 in DNA: TGCGCCAGCAGAGCGGACACAGATACGCAGTATTTT.

V is TRBV7-6 and J is TRBJ2-3; D may correspond to TRBD1 or TRBD2 (6 bases each). V lost 1 base, J lost 2 bases, and 13 bases lay in between. CDR3 length: 16 residues. Germline V lookup: CDR1 SGHVS, CDR2 FNYEAQ. CDR3 coding DNA: TGTGCCAGCAGCTTAGATCCGGGGGCAAACACAGATACGCAGTATTTT. This gives the protein CASSLDPGANTDTQYF.

The chain combines TRBV6-1 with TRBJ2-4; D is possibly TRBD1 (6 bases). The CDR3 length is 14 residues. Trimming pared 1 base from V and 4 bases from J, leaving 8 bases between. Germline V lookup: CDR1 MNHNS, CDR2 SASEGT. The CDR3 nucleotides are TGTGCCAGCAGTGAAGACAGGGCTAAAAACATTCAGTACTTC. It is translated as CASSEDRAKNIQYF.